The 27 T cell receptor beta chains presented below share a single source sample, sequenced in a study of cytomegalovirus exposure and HLA in healthy donors. PCR involved 60 Vbeta and 13 Jbeta primers. Sequencing was performed with immunoSEQ multiplex PCR; in TCRdb, only in-frame clones are kept and a portion is missing. The table lists roughly 180,000 clones, approximately 80% of them singletons. Source material: PBMCs. The receptor set was obtained from a male donor in good health and CMV-seronegative.

CDR3 residues: CASSPAGTSSYNEQFF. Here the CDR3 DNA reads TGCGCCAGCAGCCCCGCCGGGACATCCTCCTACAATGAGCAGTTCTTC. V is TRBV4-1 and J is TRBJ2-1, with D maybe TRBD1 (6 bases). The CDR3 has 16 amino acids. V shed 4 bases and J shed 0 bases, with 13 bases lying between them. Per germline, CDR1 MGHRA and CDR2 YSYEKL.

The CDR3 nucleotides read TGTGCCAGTAGGGATCGGGGGGACTCCACCTACAATGAGCAGTTCTTC. Amino acids: CASRDRGDSTYNEQFF. The V and J genes are TRBV19 and TRBJ2-1, with 7 bases that match TRBD2. The CDR3 length is 16 residues. With V trimmed by 6 bases and J by 2 bases, 10 bases remained unmatched. Germline V CDR1 and CDR2: LNHDA, SQIVND (reference sequence).

This chain connects TRBV2 to TRBJ2-7; weak D call: TRBD1 (6 bases). The CDR3 spans 15 residues. Trimming shortened V by 6 bases and J by 6 bases, and 21 bases separated the two germline ends. The germline CDR1 and CDR2 sequences are SNHLY and FYNNEI. The chain's CDR3 is CASSALMGALAEQYF. The DNA for the CDR3 is TGTGCCAGCAGCGCCTTAATGGGGGCGCTGGCCGAGCAGTACTTC.

V is TRBV5-6 and J is TRBJ2-7; a weak D match, TRBD2 (6 bases). The CDR3 contains 15 residues. V lost 1 base and J lost 3, with 14 bases in between. Germline-derived CDR1 and CDR2 are SGHDT and YYEEEE. This CDR3 reads CASSLSGLNNYEQYF. The CDR3 DNA reads TGTGCCAGCAGCTTGTCTGGACTAAATAACTACGAGCAGTACTTC.

The table lists this clone with a count of one. This sequence joins TRBV9 and TRBJ2-3, with D possibly matching TRBD2 (6 bases). The germline V gene encodes CDR1 SGDLS and CDR2 YYNGEE. The CDR3 is 15 residues long. The V and J ends lost 1 base and 2 bases respectively, with 11 bases between them. The CDR3 spells CASSVSGEHTDTQYF. The DNA of the CDR3 is TGTGCCAGCAGCGTATCGGGGGAACACACAGATACGCAGTATTTT.

This chain uses TRBV7-3 with TRBJ1-6; D might be TRBD1 (5 bases). Germline V lookup: CDR1 SGHTA, CDR2 FQGTGA. The CDR3 extends over 14 amino acids. Trimming stripped 2 bases from V and 7 bases from J, with 9 bases between. The CDR3 nucleotides are TGTGCCAGCAGCTTACAGGGCCGGAATTCACCCCTCCACTTT. Translation gives CASSLQGRNSPLHF.

The rearrangement links TRBV27 to TRBJ2-5, with a weak D call TRBD1 (8 bases). Germline CDR1 is MNHEY and CDR2 is SMNVEV (reference sequence). Trimming removed 5 bases at V and 7 bases at J, with 23 bases between. This CDR3 is 16 amino acids long. In nucleotides, the CDR3 is TGTGCCAGCAGTCTCGGACAGGGACGGACTAGAGGGACCCAGTACTTC. This codes for CASSLGQGRTRGTQYF.

The rearrangement links TRBV5-6 to TRBJ2-2, with 11 bases identical to TRBD1. Germline trimming cut 1 base from V and 0 bases from J; bases unmatched to any gene: 8. Germline V gene data show CDR1 as SGHDT and CDR2 as YYEEEE. The CDR3 totals 19 residues. CDR3 bases: TGTGCCAGCAGCTTGCGGACAGGGGGCTTCCTGACGAACACCGGGGAGCTGTTTTTT. It translates to CASSLRTGGFLTNTGELFF.

In this sample, this clone turned up a few times. The gene calls are TRBV6-5 and TRBJ2-7; TRBD2 matches at 11 bases. The CDR3 contains 14 residues. V lost 8 bases and J lost 1; bases outside the gene matches: 4. The germline V gene encodes CDR1 MNHEY and CDR2 SVGAGI. In DNA, the CDR3 is TGTGCCAGCTATCCTAGCGGGAGGTCCTACGAGCAGTACTTC. Its protein is CASYPSGRSYEQYF.

The chain uses TRBV18 and TRBJ2-1, with D possibly being TRBD2 (5 bases). The CDR3 is 18 residues long. CDR1 KGHSH and CDR2 LQKENI come from the germline V gene. V was pared by 2 bases and J by 2 bases, with 19 bases between. CDR3 sequence: CASSPKVAQEAAYNEQFF. As DNA, the CDR3 is TGTGCCAGCTCACCAAAGGTAGCGCAAGAGGCAGCCTACAATGAGCAGTTCTTC.

V gene TRBV19 combines with J gene TRBJ2-7; D gene uncertain. The CDR3 has 16 amino acids. The V end lost 2 bases, the J end lost 1 base, and 15 bases lay between the germline ends. Looked up from germline, CDR1 is LNHDA and CDR2 is SQIVND (reference sequence). In nucleotides, the CDR3 is TGTGCCAGTAGTATAAATCGCAACGCCGCGTCCTACGAGCAGTACTTC. Encoded protein: CASSINRNAASYEQYF.

V is TRBV5-4 and J is TRBJ2-5, with D unresolved. The CDR3 totals 13 residues. CDR1 is SGHNT, CDR2 YYREEE, per germline (reference sequence). V shed 1 base and J shed 0 bases, with 4 bases lying between them. The CDR3 DNA is TGTGCCAGCAGCTTGTCAAACCAAGAGACCCAGTACTTC. Translated: CASSLSNQETQYF.

The rearrangement links TRBV15 to TRBJ2-7, with 12 bases that match TRBD1. Germline-derived CDR1 and CDR2 are LNHNV and YYDKDF (reference sequence). The CDR3 length is 18 residues. Germline trimming cut 0 bases from V and 5 bases from J; bases unmatched to any gene: 11. This CDR3 reads CATSRDYGTGGLLNEQYF. The DNA for the CDR3 is TGTGCCACCAGCAGAGATTACGGGACAGGGGGCCTTTTGAACGAGCAGTACTTC.

The chain has TRBV7-9 and TRBJ1-3; no reliable D call. Germline V gene sequence: CDR1 SEHNR, CDR2 FQNEAQ (reference sequence). The germline V and J ends were trimmed by 5 bases and 2 bases, with 4 bases remaining between them. The length of the CDR3 is 12 residues. CDR3 protein: CASSPAGNTIYF. As DNA, the CDR3 is TGTGCCAGCAGCCCAGCTGGAAACACCATATATTTT.

The chain carries TRBV27 and TRBJ1-4; TRBD1 agrees at 12 bases. The V segment lost 6 bases and the J segment 10 bases; nucleotides outside the gene matches: 6. CDR1 is MNHEY, CDR2 SMNVEV, per germline (reference sequence). CDR3 size: 14 residues. CDR3 residues: CASSPGTGGGKLFF. The CDR3 DNA follows: TGTGCCAGCAGCCCCGGGACAGGGGGCGGAAAACTGTTTTTT.

The chain links TRBV29-1 to TRBJ2-1; 8 nucleotides agree with TRBD1. Germline V gene lookup returns CDR1 SQVTM and CDR2 ANQGSEA. J was trimmed by 6 bases and V by 4 bases; bases with no gene match: 5. The CDR3 is made up of 13 amino acids. The CDR3 bases are TGCAGCGTTGCCAGGGGGCTGGGCAATGAGCAGTTCTTC. Amino acid sequence: CSVARGLGNEQFF.

The chain joins TRBV9 to TRBJ2-1; 7 bases map to TRBD2. The CDR3 is 16 amino acids. Germline CDR1 and CDR2: SGDLS and YYNGEE. The junction had 7 bases not matched to a gene; V was cut back by 2 bases and J by 2 bases. The chain's CDR3 is CASSVGGRATYNEQFF. The DNA of the CDR3 is TGTGCCAGCAGCGTGGGTGGGAGGGCCACCTACAATGAGCAGTTCTTC.

This clone was recorded once. The V and J genes are TRBV5-5 and TRBJ2-7, with D possibly matching TRBD2 (6 bases). The V and J ends lost 3 bases and 6 bases respectively, with 16 bases between them. Per the germline V gene, CDR1 is SGHKS and CDR2 is YYEKEE (reference sequence). The CDR3 has 14 residues. CDR3 sequence reads: CASSSGGLYPEQYF. The CDR3, as DNA: TGTGCCAGCAGCTCCGGGGGACTTTACCCCGAGCAGTACTTC.

The V and J genes are TRBV28 and TRBJ2-7; 12 nucleotides match TRBD2. Trimming cost V 5 bases and J 0 bases; bases outside gene matches: 8. The CDR3 spans 17 residues. Germline CDR1 reads MDHEN; CDR2 reads SYDVKM. CDR3 nucleotides: TGTGCCAGCAGTCCCTGGACTAGCGGGACGATCTCCTACGAGCAGTACTTC. Amino acid sequence: CASSPWTSGTISYEQYF.

This CDR3 is CASSQLGQGGHQPQHF. The CDR3 DNA is TGTGCCAGCAGCCAACTGGGACAGGGGGGTCATCAGCCCCAGCATTTT. The rearrangement joins TRBV7-2 to TRBJ1-5; TRBD1 matches 11 bases. V was clipped by 5 bases and J by 5 bases; unmatched bases: 8. CDR1 SGHTA and CDR2 FQGNSA come from the germline V gene. The CDR3 has 16 amino acids. Drawing the rest from reference TRBV7-2 and TRBJ1-5, the complete variable domain is GAGVSQSPSNKVTEKGKDVELRCDPISGHTALYWYRQSLGQGLEFLIYFQGNSAPDKSGLPSDRFSAERTGGSVSTLTIQRTQQEDSAVYLCASSQLGQGGHQPQHFGDGTRLSIL.

The chain uses TRBV11-2 and TRBJ2-3; no definite D call. CDR3 size: 15 residues. V was shortened by 5 bases and J by 4 bases, with 16 bases between the two germline ends. From germline, CDR1 is SGHAT and CDR2 FQNNGV. The CDR3 loop is CASSLTGYIPDTQYF. The CDR3, as DNA: TGTGCCAGCAGCCTTACCGGGTACATCCCAGATACGCAGTATTTT.

The table lists this clone with a few counts. The V gene is TRBV6-6, the J gene TRBJ1-2, with D possibly being TRBD1 (6 bases). CDR1 and CDR2 (germline): MNHNY, SVGAGI (reference sequence). V was pared by 5 bases and J by 6 bases, with 13 bases between. This CDR3 contains 13 residues. The CDR3 is CASSNGQLDGYTF. The CDR3 DNA reads as TGTGCCAGCAGTAACGGACAGTTGGATGGCTACACCTTC.

The CDR3 protein is CASSQRTGESNQPQHF. DNA of the CDR3: TGTGCCAGCAGTCAAAGGACAGGAGAAAGCAATCAGCCCCAGCATTTT. This sequence joins TRBV27 and TRBJ1-5; 7 bases line up with TRBD1. Germline V CDR1 and CDR2: MNHEY, SMNVEV (reference sequence). The CDR3 runs to 16 residues. Losses at the gene ends were 5 bases for V and 1 base for J; bases not matched to a gene: 8.

J is TRBJ2-7 and V is TRBV2; possibly TRBD1 for D (5 bases). CDR3 length: 15 residues. V lost 2 bases and J 5 bases, leaving 16 bases between the germline ends. Germline CDR1 and CDR2: SNHLY and FYNNEI. The CDR3 loop is CASSEFGRALDEQYF. The CDR3 nucleotides read TGTGCCAGCAGTGAATTCGGCAGGGCTTTGGACGAGCAGTACTTC.

This clone was recorded a few times. The gene calls are TRBV4-3 and TRBJ1-4; D not certain. Germline V CDR1 and CDR2: LGHNA, YSLEER. Deletions cut 5 bases from V and 0 bases from J, with 4 bases between. The CDR3 totals 13 residues. This CDR3 reads CASSAPTNEKLFF. DNA for the CDR3: TGCGCCAGCAGCGCGCCAACTAATGAAAAACTGTTTTTT.

The chain recombines TRBV6-1 with TRBJ2-3; D ambiguous. There are 16 residues in the CDR3. Trimming cost V 2 bases and J 0 bases, with 12 bases left between them. Germline values: CDR1 MNHNS, CDR2 SASEGT. The CDR3 DNA is TGTGCCAGCAGTGAATCGCCCGTCCAGAGCACAGATACGCAGTATTTT. Its translation: CASSESPVQSTDTQYF.

CDR3 sequence (DNA): TGTGCCAGCAGCGCACAACTAGCGGGAGTGGCAGATACGCAGTATTTT. Translating gives CASSAQLAGVADTQYF. The V call is TRBV5-4, the J call TRBJ2-3; 11 positions agree with TRBD2. The CDR3 has 16 amino acids. The ends lost 4 bases at V and 4 bases at J; junction bases unmatched: 8. CDR1 and CDR2 (germline): SGHNT, YYREEE (reference sequence).